The rows below give T cell receptor beta chains drawn from one sample of a study of beta chain features in type 1 diabetes. Generated by immunoSEQ multiplex PCR, the TCRdb table keeps only in-frame clones and is missing some. The table has 150,000 to 200,000 clones, 63% seen once. The sequenced sample was naive CD4+ T cells from blood. The receptors shown here come from a man in his thirties or forties with type 1 diabetes. Each CDR3 is given with its conserved first and last residue. A D gene is named only where the DNA matches it firmly.

V	J	D	DNA	CDR3
TRBV9	TRBJ1-3	TRBD1	TGTGCCAGCAGTGCTGGGGACAGCGTAGGAAACACCATATATTTT	CASSAGDSVGNTIYF
TRBV29-1	TRBJ2-5	TRBD1	TGCAGCGCCAGTCGGTTGTGGACAGGGAAAGAGACCCAGTACTTC	CSASRLWTGKETQYF
TRBV28	TRBJ1-1	TRBD1	TGTGCCAGCAGCAACCTCGGGACAGGGCGGTACACTGAAGCTTTCTTT	CASSNLGTGRYTEAFF
TRBV29-1	TRBJ2-3	NA	TGCAGCGTTGACCGAATAAGCACAGATACGCAGTATTTT	CSVDRISTDTQYF
TRBV5-1	TRBJ2-7	NA	TGCGCCAGCAGCTTGGGGTACGAGCAGTACTTC	CASSLGYEQYF
TRBV29-1	TRBJ2-7	TRBD1	TGCAGCGTTGGCACAGGGGTCGGGCAGTACTTC	CSVGTGVGQYF
TRBV9	TRBJ2-3	NA	TGTGCCAGCAGCGTAGGATACACAGATACGCAGTATTTT	CASSVGYTDTQYF
TRBV7-2	TRBJ2-5	NA	TGTGCCAGCAGCTCCCCCGAGCGGACCCCAGGGGCCCAGTACTTC	CASSSPERTPGAQYF
TRBV4-3	TRBJ2-3	TRBD2	TGCGCCAGCAGCCCAAAGGGCGCGGGGGGGCCTGCTGATACGCAGTATTTT	CASSPKGAGGPADTQYF
TRBV4-3	TRBJ2-7	NA	TGCGCCAGCAGCCAAGAAGGTCAAAGGAGATACGAGCAGTACTTC	CASSQEGQRRYEQYF
TRBV4-3	TRBJ2-4	NA	TGCGCCAGCAGCCGCCGAGGGGCTCCAATTCAGTACTTC	CASSRRGAPIQYF